A selection of T cell receptor beta chains follows, all from one sample in a study of shared clonotypes between healthy human individuals. Measured with immunoSEQ multiplex PCR; TCRdb has only the in-frame clones, and not every one. The sample has millions of clones; 95% are singletons. The specimen was naive CD4+ T cells sorted from blood. These receptor sequences come from a man aged 18-30 years in good health. Both conserved end residues are part of each CDR3.

v_gene,CDR3aa
TRBV5-4,CASSFSGLDKNTGELFF
TRBV6-6,CASSWGGVVSAGELFF
TRBV4-3,CASSQSSGKYNEQFF
TRBV7-9,CASSPRQGDGTEAFF
TRBV4-1,CASSQDVTSGIYEQYF
TRBV6-1,CASRLQGNLGQPQHF
TRBV2,CASRKGQGNGQPQHF
TRBV7-2,CASSLAGGVYEQYF
TRBV28,CASRPDRGDQPQHF
TRBV10-1,CASSPGTVTGEQYF
TRBV9,CASTRTGANVLTF
TRBV30,CAWRGGTGPYEQYF
TRBV7-8,CASSFNRGSSGNTIYF
TRBV29-1,CSVAVGSDTGELFF
TRBV27,CASSGKSETQYF
TRBV30,CAWSGMGLNEQFF
TRBV6-9,CASSYGSDSYEQYF
TRBV18,CASSPTSGDTGELFF
TRBV11-3,CASSPGSENTEAFF
TRBV7-2,CASSPSGQGANQPQHF
TRBV2,CASSERDTQYF
TRBV7-3,CASSLTREGSPLHF
TRBV6-5,CASSLPGGYGYTF
TRBV4-1,CASSQTRGNSYNEQFF
TRBV27,CASSLNRGDTGELFF
TRBV7-9,CASSYTGIFNYGYTF
TRBV10-3,CAISGDTGNEQFF
TRBV30,CAWSGTGDYGYTF
TRBV28,CASSPSSKRPPYEQYF
TRBV6-1,CASSTGQGPYEQYF
TRBV4-3,CASSQGTEINSPLHF
TRBV18,CASSRDQGMYTEAFF
TRBV27,CASKGQGLNQPQHF
TRBV4-1,CASSQGRTQSSYEQYF
TRBV18,CASSPGQGSYEQYF
TRBV10-3,CAISDFPQTQYF
TRBV30,CAWAFRGALSYEQYF
TRBV7-2,CASSLGQGLSYEQYF
TRBV7-2,CASSRFQETQYF
TRBV6-1,CASGNRTPRSYEQYF
TRBV5-1,CASSLNGGAGNTIYF
TRBV6-1,CASSEHGYTF
TRBV11-2,CASSPGPDSIYEQYF
TRBV6-1,CASSEVGVPYEQYF
TRBV9,CASSVGRGGSYNSPLHF
TRBV19,CASSIQGTPYEQYF
TRBV11-1,CASSLRGGGQHNEQFF
TRBV21-1,CASSPVLAGGPNSYEQYF
TRBV27,CASSLRGTYEQYF
TRBV7-2,CASSPQDTAANQFF
TRBV10-3,CAISGGTGSYNEQFF
TRBV7-9,CASTVSETDTQYF
TRBV5-4,CASSSSGRAGETQYF
TRBV30,CAWDRDSRTYEQYF
TRBV6-6,CASSDLWGTDTQYF
TRBV7-7,CASSLGETEKLFF
TRBV5-1,CASSPGLAAATEQYF